Given below is one T cell receptor beta chain in context. Germline CDR1 is SGHTA and CDR2 is FQGTGA. J gave up 6 bases and V 4 bases, and 10 bases lay outside the gene matches. The CDR3 spans 16 residues. Here immunoSEQ multiplex PCR was the method, and the copy in TCRdb shows in-frame clones only, minus some. The data hold 200,000 to 250,000 clones, with 85% to 90% observed a single time. Recruits, aged about 18 to 89 years, lived in roughly 22 US areas. The data derive from a study of blood T cell repertoires in COVID-19. The V gene is TRBV7-3, the J gene TRBJ2-1; 9 bases line up with TRBD1. The source of this sequence is a woman between 50 and 59 years old in a cohort exposed to, infected with or recovered from COVID-19 (not recorded which). Material: PBMCs or T cells enriched from blood (not recorded which). The CDR3: CASSSTRTGVPNEQFF. CDR3 sequence (DNA): TGTGCCAGCAGCTCCACCCGGACAGGGGTTCCCAATGAGCAGTTCTTC.